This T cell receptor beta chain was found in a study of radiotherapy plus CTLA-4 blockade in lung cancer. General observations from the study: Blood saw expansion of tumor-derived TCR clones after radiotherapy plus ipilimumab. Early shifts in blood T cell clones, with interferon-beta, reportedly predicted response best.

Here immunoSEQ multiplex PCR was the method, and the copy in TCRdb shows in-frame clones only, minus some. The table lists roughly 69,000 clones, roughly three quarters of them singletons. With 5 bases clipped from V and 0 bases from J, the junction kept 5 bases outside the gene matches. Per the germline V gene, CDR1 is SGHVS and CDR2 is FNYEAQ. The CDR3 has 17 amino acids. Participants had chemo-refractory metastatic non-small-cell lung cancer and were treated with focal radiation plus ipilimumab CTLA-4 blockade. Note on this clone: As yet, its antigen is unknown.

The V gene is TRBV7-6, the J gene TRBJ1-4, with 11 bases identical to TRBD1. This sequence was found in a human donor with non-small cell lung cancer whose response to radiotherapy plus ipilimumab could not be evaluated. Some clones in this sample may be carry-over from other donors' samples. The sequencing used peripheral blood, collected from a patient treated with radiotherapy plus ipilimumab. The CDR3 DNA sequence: TGTGCCAGCAGCCCCGGACAGGGGGCTTCAACTAATGAAAAACTGTTTTTT. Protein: CASSPGQGASTNEKLFF.